A single TCR beta chain is shown here with its context. These data come from a study of blood T cell repertoires in COVID-19. Measured with immunoSEQ multiplex PCR; TCRdb has only the in-frame clones, and not every one. Of approximately 70,000 clones in the sample, under 90% were seen once. Germline CDR1 reads SQVTM; CDR2 reads ANQGSEA. V gave up 4 bases and J gave up 4 bases; unmatched junction bases: 11. There are 16 residues in the CDR3. The chain joins TRBV29-1 to TRBJ2-1; 9 bases are shared with TRBD2. The origin of this receptor is a man between 65 and 85 years old with active or convalescent COVID-19. The sequenced material came from peripheral blood. The chain's CDR3 is CSVGAGGGVLYNEQFF. CDR3 coding DNA: TGCAGCGTTGGAGCGGGAGGAGGTGTTTTGTACAATGAGCAGTTCTTC.